Following are 16 T cell receptor beta chains from one sample sequenced in a study of identical twins. TCRdb independently ran MiXCR on the 5' RACE reads; one entry per CDR3 protein. The sample has 750,000 to 950,000 distinct CDR3 sequences; more than 9% are singletons. These data were also filed under a second study, of yellow fever vaccine responses in identical twins.

Sequenced input: PBMCs. The origin of the receptors is a woman aged 18 to 35 in good health.

This chain uses TRBV20-1 with TRBJ2-1, with TRBD2 as a possible D gene (6 bases). The CDR3 sequence is 14 residues long. In germline, CDR1 is DFQATT, CDR2 SNEGSKA (reference sequence). V lost 3 bases, J lost 5 bases, and 14 bases lay in between. DNA of the CDR3: TGCAGTGCTAGGGGAGCGGGCATCCACAATGAGCAGTTCTTC. This gives the protein CSARGAGIHNEQFF.

The chain couples TRBV6-5 to TRBJ2-5; the match to TRBD2 covers 14 bases. The CDR3 is 18 residues long. Germline V CDR1 and CDR2: MNHEY, SVGAGI. V was clipped by 0 bases and J by 6 bases; unmatched bases: 9. In DNA form, the CDR3 reads TGTGCCAGCAGTTACTCGGGAAAGACTAGCGGGGGGGCGAAGACCCAGTACTTC. As protein: CASSYSGKTSGGAKTQYF.

The rearrangement links TRBV28 to TRBJ1-2, with 7 bases that match TRBD1. In germline, CDR1 is MDHEN, CDR2 SYDVKM. V shed 11 bases, J shed 5 bases, and the junction held 5 bases outside the gene matches. CDR3 length: 11 residues. In DNA form, the CDR3 reads TGTGCCGCGGGCAGGGGGTATGGCTACACCTTC. Translation gives CAAGRGYGYTF.

This clonotype was found a few times. This chain connects TRBV19 to TRBJ2-5, with 7 nucleotides matching TRBD2. J was trimmed by 0 bases and V by 2 bases; bases with no gene match: 6. CDR1 LNHDA and CDR2 SQIVND come from the germline V gene (reference sequence). This CDR3 is built from 16 residues. Here the CDR3 reads CASSITTGTNQETQYF. The CDR3 DNA follows: TGTGCCAGTAGTATAACTACCGGGACTAACCAAGAGACCCAGTACTTC.

The chain has TRBV10-3 and TRBJ2-3; 8 bases map to TRBD1. This CDR3 region has 15 residues. V dropped 10 bases and J dropped 0; count of bases not matched to a gene: 9. Looked up from germline, CDR1 is ENHRY and CDR2 is SYGVKD. The CDR3 DNA reads TGTGCCACTCGTTCGACAGGGGCTAGCACAGATACGCAGTATTTT. As protein: CATRSTGASTDTQYF.

This clonotype was seen a few times. The chain employs TRBV12-3 or TRBV12-4 and TRBJ2-5; 8 bases are shared with TRBD2. This CDR3 contains 15 residues. V lost 2 bases, J lost 5 bases, and 7 bases stayed unmatched. The CDR3 loop reads CASSLYGGAKETQYF. Here the CDR3 DNA reads TGTGCCAGCAGTTTATACGGGGGGGCCAAGGAGACCCAGTACTTC.

J is TRBJ2-5 and V is TRBV12-3 or TRBV12-4, with 8 bases matching TRBD2. This CDR3 comprises 16 residues. The trim removed 3 bases at V and 2 bases at J, leaving 8 bases unmatched. CDR3 sequence reads: CASSFALTSAQETQYF. CDR3 coding DNA: TGTGCCAGCAGTTTCGCCCTGACTAGCGCTCAAGAGACCCAGTACTTC.

This clonotype showed up just a few times. The chain couples TRBV27 to TRBJ2-4; 14 nucleotides agree with TRBD2. Germline CDR1 MNHEY, CDR2 SMNVEV (reference sequence). The V and J ends lost 4 bases and 5 bases, in that order; junction bases with no gene match: 13. The CDR3 consists of 19 residues. This chain's CDR3 is CASSSPGLAGGNHQNIQYF. CDR3 DNA sequence: TGTGCCAGCAGTTCCCCCGGACTAGCGGGGGGAAACCACCAAAACATTCAGTACTTC.

This chain joins TRBV20-1 and TRBJ1-6; D is unresolved. The V and J ends lost 3 bases and 0 bases respectively, with 12 bases between them. Germline CDR1 and CDR2: DFQATT and SNEGSKA (reference sequence). The CDR3 spans 16 residues. The chain's CDR3 is CSASQDGSSYNSPLHF. The DNA for the CDR3 is TGCAGTGCTAGCCAGGACGGGAGCTCCTATAATTCACCCCTCCACTTT.

This clonotype has ten or more counts. Mismatch with germline at one junction end may stem from a read error. V usage is TRBV5-1 and J usage is TRBJ2-5; D is unclear. Germline V gene sequence: CDR1 SGHRS, CDR2 YFSETQ. The CDR3 contains 12 residues. Here the CDR3 DNA reads TGTGCCAGCAGTTCGGGTGGGGAGACCCAGTACTTC. Translating it yields CASSSGGETQYF.

This clonotype came up a few times. V is TRBV12-3 or TRBV12-4 and J is TRBJ2-7; D is ambiguous. This CDR3 is 13 amino acids long. Trimming took off 6 bases at V and 4 bases at J, with 13 bases between the two ends. The chain's CDR3 is CASSRVDWYEQYF. CDR3 sequence (DNA): TGTGCCAGCAGCCGTGTCGACTGGTACGAGCAGTACTTC.

The gene calls are TRBV7-9 and TRBJ2-1; 13 bases align to TRBD2. In germline, CDR1 is SEHNR, CDR2 FQNEAQ (reference sequence). The V gene end was trimmed by 4 bases and the J gene end by 8 bases; junction bases not matched to a gene: 11. The CDR3 spans 17 residues. The CDR3: CASSSGLAGVLWHEQFF. The CDR3 region has the DNA TGTGCCAGCAGCTCCGGACTAGCGGGAGTCCTATGGCATGAGCAGTTCTTC. Full variable domain (rest looked up from reference TRBV7-9 and TRBJ2-1): DTGVSQNPRHKITKRGQNVTFRCDPISEHNRLYWYRQTLGQGPEFLTYFQNEAQLEKSRLLSDRFSAERPKGSFSTLEIQRTEQGDSAMYLCASSSGLAGVLWHEQFFGPGTRLTVL.

The V call is TRBV20-1, the J call TRBJ1-5; the D gene is possibly TRBD1 (6 bases). The ends were cut back, 0 bases at V and 3 bases at J, with 12 bases in the middle. From germline, CDR1 is DFQATT and CDR2 SNEGSKA (reference sequence). There are 15 residues in the CDR3. The CDR3 spells CSARDAGTLNQPQHF. CDR3 DNA sequence: TGCAGTGCTAGAGATGCCGGGACACTCAATCAGCCCCAGCATTTT.

Ten or more counts support this clonotype. The V gene is TRBV14, the J gene TRBJ1-5; D not certain. The CDR3 loop spans 13 amino acids. The V gene lost 2 bases and the J gene lost 6 bases, with 8 bases spanning the gap. The V gene's germline CDR1 is SGHDN and CDR2 FVKESK. Here the CDR3 reads CASSQSSGQPQHF. DNA of the CDR3: TGTGCCAGCAGCCAATCGTCTGGTCAGCCCCAGCATTTT.

The chain couples TRBV27 to TRBJ2-1, with D possibly TRBD1 on 6 matching bases. The CDR3 sequence is 16 residues long. Looked up from germline, CDR1 is MNHEY and CDR2 is SMNVEV (reference sequence). The ends were cut back, 4 bases at V and 3 bases at J, with 16 bases in the middle. The chain's CDR3 is CASSWEQGTVYNEQFF. In DNA, the CDR3 is TGTGCCAGCAGTTGGGAACAGGGTACGGTCTACAATGAGCAGTTCTTC.

This clonotype was detected many times. The chain carries TRBV11-2 and TRBJ2-1; 11 nucleotides match TRBD2. Germline lookup yields CDR1 SGHAT and CDR2 FQNNGV. Trimming removed 6 bases from V and 6 bases from J; junction bases left unmatched: 4. The CDR3 length is 14 residues. Written as DNA, the CDR3 is TGTGCCAGCAGGGGGACTAGCGGCATCAATGAGCAGTTCTTC. It codes for CASRGTSGINEQFF.